This is a list of T cell receptor beta chains from one sample in a study of cytomegalovirus exposure and HLA in healthy donors. The protocol was immunoSEQ multiplex PCR, while the TCRdb copy is restricted to in-frame clones and leaves out a portion. The sample has fewer than 200,000 clones, around 75% seen once. Sequenced input: PBMCs. Receptors originate from a young man in good health and CMV-seronegative. CDR3s include the opening cysteine and the closing phenylalanine or tryptophan. Each record gives: clone size, J gene, D gene, V gene, CDR3 protein, CDR3 DNA. The D gene is left open where the match is weak. Some rows have no size entry. The others give once, few or many, or a class for an expanded clone.

>-|TRBJ1-3|-|TRBV5-1
CASSPGTSGNTIYF
TGCGCCAGCAGCCCCGGGACAAGTGGAAACACCATATATTTT
>-|TRBJ1-5|-|TRBV7-2
CASSLALGTHGNQPQHF
TGTGCCAGCAGCTTAGCCTTAGGGACACATGGCAATCAGCCCCAGCATTTT
>-|TRBJ1-2|-|TRBV6-6
CASSPREAGYGYTF
TGTGCCAGCAGCCCCAGGGAGGCAGGCTATGGCTACACCTTC
>-|TRBJ1-2|TRBD1|TRBV23-1
CASSQSWQGDIYGYTF
TGCGCCAGCAGTCAATCCTGGCAGGGGGACATCTATGGCTACACCTTC
>-|TRBJ2-3|TRBD1|TRBV5-6
CASSTGTGRTDTQYF
TGTGCCAGCAGCACCGGGACAGGGCGGACAGATACGCAGTATTTT
>-|TRBJ1-2|-|TRBV6-1
CASSEGGVRGGYTF
TGTGCCAGCAGTGAAGGGGGTGTTAGGGGGGGCTACACCTTC
>-|TRBJ1-6|-|TRBV4-1
CASSQDEGGGSPLHF
TGCGCCAGCAGCCAAGATGAGGGGGGAGGGTCACCCCTCCACTTT
>once|TRBJ2-5|-|TRBV7-9
CSSSSTDF
TGTTCCAGCAGTTCCACTGACTTC
>few|TRBJ2-7|TRBD2|TRBV27
CASSWTSETYEQYF
TGTGCCAGCAGTTGGACTAGCGAGACCTACGAGCAGTACTTC
>once|TRBJ2-7|-|TRBV6-5
CASSYSPNYEQYF
TGTGCCAGCAGTTACTCGCCTAACTACGAGCAGTACTTC
>-|TRBJ2-5|-|TRBV29-1
CSGVVRGETQYF
TGCAGCGGGGTGGTCCGGGGAGAGACCCAGTACTTC
>-|TRBJ2-7|-|TRBV10-3
CAISGGRGSYEQYF
TGTGCCATCAGCGGGGGGCGGGGGAGCTACGAGCAGTACTTC
>-|TRBJ1-5|TRBD1|TRBV19
CATRTGRYQPQHF
TGTGCCACCAGGACAGGGAGGTATCAGCCCCAGCATTTT
>-|TRBJ1-4|-|TRBV15
CATSRVGGGATNEKLFF
TGTGCCACCAGCAGAGTGGGCGGGGGAGCAACTAATGAAAAACTGTTTTTT
>-|TRBJ2-1|TRBD1|TRBV11-3
CASSSHPTGAYNEQFF
TGTGCCAGCAGCTCCCATCCGACAGGGGCCTACAATGAGCAGTTCTTC
>-|TRBJ1-1|TRBD1|TRBV7-2
CASSSQGDTEAFF
TGTGCCAGCAGCTCTCAGGGGGACACTGAAGCTTTCTTT
>-|TRBJ2-5|-|TRBV30
CAWSVGIQRAQYF
TGTGCCTGGAGTGTAGGCATCCAGAGGGCCCAGTACTTC
>-|TRBJ1-2|TRBD1|TRBV19
CASSGDRGFYGYTF
TGTGCCAGTAGTGGAGACAGGGGGTTCTATGGCTACACCTTC
>-|TRBJ2-4|TRBD1|TRBV7-2
CASSEGQGLPKNIQYF
TGTGCCAGCAGCGAGGGACAGGGTTTGCCCAAAAACATTCAGTACTTC
>few|TRBJ1-5|-|TRBV4-3
CASSQDPTEPPYSNQPQHF
TGCGCCAGCAGCCAAGACCCCACGGAGCCCCCTTATAGCAATCAGCCCCAGCATTTT
>-|TRBJ2-5|-|TRBV5-1
CASSDHPGARGETQYF
TGCGCCAGCAGCGATCATCCGGGGGCGCGGGGGGAGACCCAGTACTTC
>few|TRBJ2-7|-|TRBV5-5
CASSSKSSGSYEQYF
TGTGCCAGCAGCTCCAAATCCAGCGGATCCTACGAGCAGTACTTC
>-|TRBJ1-2|TRBD1|TRBV6-5
CASSYGTDSGYTF
TGTGCCAGCAGTTACGGGACAGACTCTGGCTACACCTTC
>few|TRBJ2-1|TRBD2|TRBV25-1
CASTQSGDMYNEQFF
TGTGCCAGCACCCAAAGCGGGGATATGTACAATGAGCAGTTCTTC
>-|TRBJ1-1|-|TRBV27
CASHRGNTEAFF
TGTGCCAGCCACCGGGGGAACACTGAAGCTTTCTTT
>-|TRBJ2-3|TRBD2|TRBV15
CATSTKAGLAGEDTQYF
TGTGCCACCAGCACTAAAGCGGGACTAGCGGGGGAAGATACGCAGTATTTT
>-|TRBJ2-1|-|TRBV4-1
CASSQVLARSNEQFF
TGCGCCAGCAGCCAAGTTCTAGCCCGGAGCAATGAGCAGTTCTTC
>once|TRBJ2-2|-|TRBV7-9
CASIQGSGANTGELFF
TGTGCCAGCATCCAGGGGAGCGGGGCGAACACCGGGGAGCTGTTTTTT
>-|TRBJ2-7|-|TRBV28
CASRPPRGTYEQYF
TGTGCCAGCAGGCCCCCCAGGGGCACCTACGAGCAGTACTTC